The T cell receptor beta chain under discussion was sequenced for a study of metastatic and nonmetastatic thyroid tumors. This clone was picked up many times. The ends were cut back, 7 bases at V and 0 bases at J, with 19 bases in the middle. The CDR3 extends over 17 amino acids. Looked up from germline, CDR1 is MRHNA and CDR2 is SNTAGT. Every patient underwent thyroid surgery untreated. MiXCR was used by TCRdb to re-call the PCR reads. The sample lists over 25,000 clones, 10% to 14% seen once, with 16% in the top ten. This TCR came from a female donor with papillary thyroid cancer or a benign thyroid nodule (not recorded which). Some clones in this sample may be carry-over from other donors' samples. V and J are TRBV6-4 and TRBJ1-3, with no clear D. The sequencing sample was made of blood. CDR3 DNA: TGTGCCAGCATCCCCGGGAGTTCCACCGACTCTGGAAACACCATATATTTT. Its translation is CASIPGSSTDSGNTIYF.